This TCR beta chain was identified in a study of blood T cell repertoires in COVID-19. Study-wide context: Sources were T cells, B-cell-depleted T cells, or PBMCs; the material itself was cDNA or gDNA.

Residents of about two dozen US areas, aged about 18 to 89 years, made up the participants. In Cohort 3, a recovered donor had either two negative PCRs, clearance, or symptom resolution. CDR1 is MNHEY and CDR2 is SVGAGI in the germline V gene. The V gene lost 0 bases and the J gene lost 2 bases, with 10 bases spanning the gap. The CDR3 contains 16 residues. Methods used by the authors: Reference gene primer amplification gave nucleated cell count estimates. Clones were sequenced by immunoSEQ multiplex PCR, and TCRdb holds only the in-frame ones, with some missing. Clone size and the V and J calls come from that table; the DNA yielded D and trimming. In the table there are approximately 320,000 clones, approximately 90% of which are singletons.

This chain uses TRBV6-5 with TRBJ1-4; D may be TRBD1 (5 bases). The sequence was obtained from a woman aged 18 to 35 who had recovered from COVID-19. The sequencing sample was made of PBMCs or T cells enriched from blood (not recorded which). For the CDR3, the DNA is TGTGCCAGCAGTTACTCTGCGGCAGGGACTAATGAAAAACTGTTTTTT. Translation gives CASSYSAAGTNEKLFF.